These 13 T cell receptor beta chains share one sample of origin, sequenced in a study of T cells generated in artificial thymic organoids. TCRalpha and TCRbeta libraries were amplified separately by semi-nested PCR with TRAC or TRBC reverse primers. One entry per CDR3 protein, called by TCRdb with MiXCR from the 5' RACE reads. This sample has around 9,300 distinct CDR3 sequences, with 15% to 20% found just once. Specimen: naive CD8+ T cells from the thymus. The subset is: CD3+TCRalphabeta+CD8SP T cells; for blood, CD45RO-CCR7+ naive CD8+ T cells. The receptors stem from a human donor who gave cord blood stem cells for thymic organoid culture, a cardiac surgery patient who gave postnatal thymus, or a blood donor (not recorded which).

Turning to this clonotype: Possible read error: a much larger clone is one base away. The chain has TRBV28 and TRBJ1-1, with D perhaps matching TRBD1 (5 bases). V was trimmed by 3 bases and J by 2 bases, leaving 16 bases between them. Germline loops: CDR1 MDHEN, CDR2 SYDVKM. CDR3 length equals 16 residues. CDR3 DNA sequence: TGTGCCAGCAGTTTTCACTTCGGGGACGGTAACACTGAAGCTTTCTTT. Protein: CASSFHFGDGNTEAFF.

This clonotype ranks as medium-sized. This chain connects TRBV20-1 to TRBJ2-3; the match to TRBD2 covers 13 bases. With 4 bases clipped from V and 0 bases from J, the junction kept 19 bases outside the gene matches. This CDR3 region has 21 residues. Germline V gives CDR1 DFQATT, CDR2 SNEGSKA (reference sequence). Here the CDR3 reads CSAKLHPRLAGGGSSTDTQYF. The CDR3 DNA is TGCAGTGCTAAGTTACACCCCCGACTAGCGGGAGGAGGATCTAGCACAGATACGCAGTATTTT.

This clonotype was found many times. The V call is TRBV5-6, the J call TRBJ2-5; 7 bases are a match to TRBD1. The CDR3 is made up of 14 amino acids. CDR1 is SGHDT, CDR2 YYEEEE, per germline. J gave up 9 bases and V 4 bases, and 12 bases lay outside the gene matches. The CDR3 coding sequence is TGTGCCAGCAGCCCTAGGACAGGCCTGGAGGCCCAGTACTTC. Protein sequence: CASSPRTGLEAQYF.

By sample fraction, this clonotype is medium-sized. The V gene is TRBV9, the J gene TRBJ2-1; D not resolved. The CDR3 is made up of 15 amino acids. Trimming cost V 3 bases and J 6 bases, with 16 bases left between them. Germline V gene sequence: CDR1 SGDLS, CDR2 YYNGEE. This chain's CDR3 is CASSGRPPRINEQFF. In DNA form, the CDR3 reads TGTGCCAGCAGCGGACGCCCGCCTCGGATCAATGAGCAGTTCTTC.

By share of the sample, this clonotype is medium-sized. Written as DNA, the CDR3 is TGTGCCAGCAGTTTTGACGGCTACGAGCAGTACTTC. Translation gives CASSFDGYEQYF. The chain links TRBV12-3 or TRBV12-4 to TRBJ2-7; D is ambiguous. Trimming left V 3 bases short and J 3 bases short, with 6 bases between. The CDR3 is made up of 12 amino acids.

Relative to its sample, this clonotype is medium-sized. The V and J genes are TRBV12-3 or TRBV12-4 and TRBJ2-2; either TRBD1 or TRBD2 may fit D (5 bases each). V was shortened by 4 bases and J by 11 bases, with 14 bases between the two germline ends. The CDR3 contains 13 residues. CDR3 protein: CASSSLGDLELFF. CDR3 coding DNA: TGTGCCAGCAGTTCACTGGGGGACCTAGAGCTGTTTTTT.

By frequency in the sample, this clonotype is medium-sized. The J gene is TRBJ2-1, the V gene TRBV28; no reliable D call. Trimming removed 5 bases at V and 6 bases at J, with 2 bases between. CDR1 is MDHEN, CDR2 SYDVKM, per germline. This CDR3 spans 10 amino acids. CDR3 sequence reads: CASSTNEQFF. As DNA, the CDR3 is TGTGCCAGCAGTACCAATGAGCAGTTCTTC.

This clonotype qualifies as medium-sized. The rearrangement uses TRBV29-1 and TRBJ2-7, with a weak D call TRBD1 (5 bases). The germline gives CDR1 SQVTM, CDR2 ANQGSEA. V lost 2 bases to trimming and J lost 2 bases, with 7 bases between them. CDR3 length: 12 amino acids. CDR3 protein: CSVESGTYEQYF. Here the CDR3 DNA reads TGCAGCGTTGAATCAGGGACCTACGAGCAGTACTTC.

By frequency in the sample, this clonotype is medium-sized. The chain uses TRBV7-2 and TRBJ2-7; D uncertain. Germline V lookup: CDR1 SGHTA, CDR2 FQGNSA. Trimming removed 1 base at V and 2 bases at J, with 12 bases between. CDR3 length equals 15 residues. Here the CDR3 DNA reads TGTGCCAGCAGCTTAGGGCTGGGTTCAACCTACGAGCAGTACTTC. Amino acid sequence: CASSLGLGSTYEQYF.

This clonotype is termed medium-sized. The chain carries TRBV12-3 or TRBV12-4 and TRBJ1-5; TRBD1 is a possible D gene (5 bases). This CDR3 spans 16 amino acids. V dropped 4 bases and J dropped 3 bases, with 16 bases sitting between them. CDR3 sequence reads: CASSWGVGVSNQPQHF. The CDR3 DNA follows: TGTGCCAGCAGTTGGGGGGTAGGGGTCTCCAATCAGCCCCAGCATTTT.

By its share, this clonotype is medium-sized (0.01 to 0.1%). The V call is TRBV5-1, the J call TRBJ2-1; D not certain. The CDR3 runs to 15 residues. V was shortened by 4 bases and J by 5 bases, with 16 bases between the two germline ends. The germline V gene has CDR1 SGHRS and CDR2 YFSETQ. The CDR3: CASSPTQAVDNEQFF. CDR3 sequence (DNA): TGCGCCAGCAGCCCAACCCAGGCCGTCGACAATGAGCAGTTCTTC.

The table lists this clonotype with many counts. The V gene is TRBV5-4, the J gene TRBJ2-2; no reliable D call. Per germline, CDR1 SGHNT and CDR2 YYREEE (reference sequence). CDR3 length: 14 amino acids. V lost 4 bases and J 1 base, leaving 8 bases between the germline ends. The CDR3 loop reads CASSKDKNTGELFF. CDR3 DNA sequence: TGTGCCAGCAGCAAAGACAAGAACACCGGGGAGCTGTTTTTT.

This clonotype has a count of ten or more. The chain is built from TRBV18 and TRBJ1-2; D uncertain. The V and J ends lost 6 bases and 0 bases respectively, with 11 bases between them. From germline, CDR1 is KGHSH and CDR2 LQKENI. CDR3 length equals 14 residues. CDR3 loop: CASSPDKSNYGYTF. The CDR3 DNA reads TGTGCCAGCTCTCCCGACAAGTCTAACTATGGCTACACCTTC.